Listed here are 13 T cell receptor beta chains from one sample, sequenced in a study of T cells after yellow fever vaccination. TCRdb reprocessed the 5' RACE reads with MiXCR, giving one entry per CDR3 protein. The data show around 310,000 distinct CDR3 sequences, approximately 3.8% seen once. Source: PBMCs, taken on the day of the yellow fever booster vaccination. The source is a man aged 18 to 30 who received the YFV17D yellow fever vaccine.

This clonotype occurred many times. The gene calls are TRBV20-1 and TRBJ1-6; D remains ambiguous. Looked up from germline, CDR1 is DFQATT and CDR2 is SNEGSKA (reference sequence). The CDR3 covers 12 residues. The V and J ends lost 8 bases and 8 bases respectively, with 13 bases between them. CDR3 sequence reads: CSIGQRDSPLHF. The CDR3 nucleotides read TGCAGTATCGGGCAAAGGGATTCACCCCTCCACTTT.

In its sample, this clonotype was seen many times. The genes are TRBV15 and TRBJ2-1; 9 nucleotides match TRBD1. The CDR3 runs to 14 residues. Per the germline V gene, CDR1 is LNHNV and CDR2 is YYDKDF (reference sequence). The V segment lost 6 bases and the J segment 6 bases; nucleotides outside the gene matches: 6. CDR3: CATRVTGGGNEQFF. The CDR3 DNA reads TGTGCCACCAGAGTGACAGGGGGTGGCAATGAGCAGTTCTTC. Complete variable domain (other parts from reference TRBV15 and TRBJ2-1): DAMVIQNPRYQVTQFGKPVTLSCSQTLNHNVMYWYQQKSSQAPKLLFHYYDKDFNNEADTPDNFQSRRPNTSFCFLDIRSPGLGDTAMYLCATRVTGGGNEQFFGPGTRLTVL.

In its sample, this clonotype was seen a few times. The CDR3, as DNA: TGTGCCAGCCAGGGAGCGGGGGGGCCTGATACGCAGTATTTT. The encoded protein is CASQGAGGPDTQYF. The V and J genes are TRBV12-3 or TRBV12-4 and TRBJ2-3, with 10 positions matching TRBD2. Trimming at V came to 8 bases and at J to 6 bases, leaving 8 bases not matched to a gene. The CDR3 is 14 residues long.

This clonotype was seen ten or more times. The rearrangement joins TRBV18 to TRBJ2-7; 7 bases fit TRBD1. J gave up 2 bases and V 2 bases, and 6 bases lay outside the gene matches. The CDR3 consists of 15 residues. CDR1 and CDR2 (germline): KGHSH, LQKENI. The CDR3 spells CASSPEGQMAYEQYF. DNA for the CDR3: TGTGCCAGCTCACCAGAGGGACAGATGGCCTACGAGCAGTACTTC. Filled out from reference TRBV18 and TRBJ2-7, the complete variable domain reads NAGVMQNPRHLVRRRGQEARLRCSPMKGHSHVYWYRQLPEEGLKFMVYLQKENIIDESGMPKERFSAEFPKEGPSILRIQQVVRGDSAAYFCASSPEGQMAYEQYFGPGTRLTVT.

As to this clonotype: One end of the junction does not line up with germline, which may come from a read error. The chain employs TRBV7-7 and TRBJ2-5; the match to TRBD2 covers 10 bases. This CDR3 spans 15 amino acids. Germline V gives CDR1 SSHAT, CDR2 FNYEAQ (reference sequence). The CDR3 DNA reads as TGTGCTAGCACCTTGCTAGCGGGGGACGGGGAGACCCAGTACTTC. Its translation is CASTLLAGDGETQYF.

A remark on this clonotype: Given a much more abundant clone one base away, this may be a read error. This chain uses TRBV7-2 with TRBJ1-1; D call uncertain. Germline CDR1 reads SGHTA; CDR2 reads FQGNSA. The CDR3 consists of 13 residues. As DNA, the CDR3 is TGTGCCAGCAGCCCCCAGGAGAACTCTGAAGCTTTCTTT. Residues: CASSPQENSEAFF.

This chain uses TRBV4-2 with TRBJ2-3; D is uncertain. V lost 4 bases, J lost 2 bases, and 13 bases lay in between. From germline, CDR1 is LGHNA and CDR2 YNFKEQ. The CDR3 runs to 15 residues. The CDR3 loop reads CASSRASPSTDTQYF. The CDR3 DNA follows: TGTGCCAGCAGCCGGGCCTCGCCTTCCACAGATACGCAGTATTTT.

Written as DNA, the CDR3 is TGTGCCAGCAGCGCACAAGCGTGGGGGGGGGCTCAACGAGAGACCCAGTACTTC. It specifies CASSAQAWGGAQRETQYF. This chain links TRBV7-2 with TRBJ2-5, with D tentatively TRBD2 (7 bases). Trimming removed 5 bases at V and 4 bases at J, with 26 bases between. The CDR3 is 18 residues long. Germline V gene lookup returns CDR1 SGHTA and CDR2 FQGNSA.

This clonotype was observed at least ten times. J is TRBJ2-7 and V is TRBV18; 9 bases map to TRBD1. Germline V gene sequence: CDR1 KGHSH, CDR2 LQKENI. The CDR3 has 14 residues. Trimming took 4 bases from V and 5 from J; bases not matched to a gene: 6. The CDR3 is CASSLNRGQDEQYV. CDR3 nucleotides: TGTGCCAGCTCACTAAACAGGGGGCAGGACGAGCAGTACGTC.

This clonotype was found many times. The genes are TRBV20-1 and TRBJ1-2; D is ambiguous. Per the germline V gene, CDR1 is DFQATT and CDR2 is SNEGSKA (reference sequence). Trimming removed 0 bases from V and 4 bases from J, with 12 bases in between. CDR3 length: 14 residues. CDR3 loop: CSARDSAELYGYTF. In DNA form, the CDR3 reads TGCAGTGCTAGAGATTCGGCAGAGCTCTATGGCTACACCTTC.

This clonotype was seen repeatedly, ten times or more. J is TRBJ2-5 and V is TRBV7-8; weak D call: TRBD1 (6 bases). Germline V gene sequence: CDR1 SGHVS, CDR2 FQNEAQ. The CDR3 loop spans 13 amino acids. Trimming removed 2 bases at V and 9 bases at J, with 13 bases between. As DNA, the CDR3 is TGTGCCAGCAGCTTACCCCGACAGGACTCCCAGTACTTC. The encoded protein is CASSLPRQDSQYF. The variable domain in full, completed from reference TRBV7-8 and TRBJ2-5, reads GAGVSQSPRYKVAKRGQDVALRCDPISGHVSLFWYQQALGQGPEFLTYFQNEAQLDKSGLPSDRFFAERPEGSVSTLKIQRTQQEDSAVYLCASSLPRQDSQYFGPGTRLLVL.

This clonotype appeared many times. The chain links TRBV15 to TRBJ1-2, with 9 bases identical to TRBD1. The V gene's germline CDR1 is LNHNV and CDR2 YYDKDF (reference sequence). The J segment lost 5 bases and the V segment lost 3 bases, leaving 7 bases of the junction unmatched. This CDR3 region has 15 residues. CDR3 sequence: CATSRRDREIYGYTF. In DNA form, the CDR3 reads TGTGCCACCAGCAGGCGGGACAGGGAGATATATGGCTACACCTTC.

This clonotype was detected ten times or more. The chain recombines TRBV5-4 with TRBJ2-5; 8 bases are shared with TRBD2. Germline CDR1 reads SGHNT; CDR2 reads YYREEE (reference sequence). The CDR3 runs 16 residues. V was pared by 4 bases and J by 3 bases, with 11 bases of the junction left unmatched. The CDR3 region has the DNA TGTGCCAGCAGCCCCGGTGGGGCGGGGGGCAAAGAGACCCAGTACTTC. This gives the protein CASSPGGAGGKETQYF.